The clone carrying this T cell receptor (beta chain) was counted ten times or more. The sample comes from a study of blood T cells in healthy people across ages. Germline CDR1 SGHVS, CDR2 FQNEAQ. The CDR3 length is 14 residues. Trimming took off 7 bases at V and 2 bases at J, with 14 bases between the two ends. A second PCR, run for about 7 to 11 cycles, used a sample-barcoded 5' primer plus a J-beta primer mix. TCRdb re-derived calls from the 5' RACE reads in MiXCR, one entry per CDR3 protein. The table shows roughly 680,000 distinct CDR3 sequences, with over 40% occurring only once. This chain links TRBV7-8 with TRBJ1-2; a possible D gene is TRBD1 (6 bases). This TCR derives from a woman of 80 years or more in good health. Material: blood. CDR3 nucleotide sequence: TGTGCCAGCATGGGCCAGGGGTTAAACTATGGCTACACCTTC. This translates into CASMGQGLNYGYTF.